This TCR beta chain was sequenced in a study of T cell repertoires in cytomegalovirus infection. In regard to this clonotype: Its antigen remains unidentified.

Using its own MiXCR run on the reads, TCRdb lists one record per CDR3 protein. The table includes 95,000 to 120,000 distinct CDR3 sequences, around 30% detected once. Germline lookup yields CDR1 LGHNA and CDR2 YSLEER. Deletions cut 4 bases from V and 1 base from J, with 19 bases between. The CDR3 runs to 18 residues. The chain carries TRBV4-3 and TRBJ2-2; unclear D gene. The sequence derives from a human donor in good health (CMV status not recorded). Some clones in this sample may be carry-over from other donors' samples. The specimen comprised CD8+ T cells from cultured PBMCs, sampled from culture after CMV antigen stimulation. The CDR3 DNA sequence: TGCGCCAGCAGCCTCGAGAACTGGGCCGGCGGGAACACCGGGGAGCTGTTTTTT. Its protein is CASSLENWAGGNTGELFF.